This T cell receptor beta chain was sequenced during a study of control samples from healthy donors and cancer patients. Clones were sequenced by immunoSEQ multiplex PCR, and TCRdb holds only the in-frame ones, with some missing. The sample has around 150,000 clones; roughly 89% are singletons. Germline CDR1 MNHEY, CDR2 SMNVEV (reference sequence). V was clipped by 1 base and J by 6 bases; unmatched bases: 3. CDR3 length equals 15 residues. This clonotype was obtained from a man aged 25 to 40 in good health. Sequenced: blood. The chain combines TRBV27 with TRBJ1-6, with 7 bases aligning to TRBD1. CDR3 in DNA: TGTGCCAGCAGTTTATTACAGGGGATTAATTCACCCCTCCACTTT. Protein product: CASSLLQGINSPLHF.